This is a list of T cell receptor beta chains from one sample in a study of blood T cell repertoires in COVID-19. The data were produced by immunoSEQ multiplex PCR, yet TCRdb's version contains in-frame clones alone and is incomplete. The sample holds around 310,000 clones, around 92% seen once. Input material: PBMCs or T cells enriched from blood (not recorded which). These receptor sequences come from a woman aged 25 to 39 who had recovered from COVID-19. CDR3s include the opening cysteine and the closing phenylalanine or tryptophan. D genes are given only for firm matches. Rows give clone size only sometimes, using once, few, many, or a class for an expanded clone.

TRBD2,TRBJ2-2,TRBV6-5,-,CASSNGRAAGELFF,TGTGCCAGCAGTAACGGGAGGGCCGCCGGGGAGCTGTTTTTT
TRBD1,TRBJ1-2,TRBV6-5,few,CASSYSRTGGSYGYTF,TGTGCCAGCAGTTACTCTCGGACAGGGGGTAGCTATGGCTACACCTTC
-,TRBJ2-3,TRBV11-2,once,CASSFRVSPIPTDTQYF,TGTGCCAGCAGCTTCAGGGTATCGCCCATACCAACAGATACGCAGTATTTT
-,TRBJ1-2,TRBV5-1,-,CASSRSVSESYGYTF,TGCGCCAGCAGCCGGTCGGTTTCTGAGAGCTATGGCTACACCTTC
TRBD1,TRBJ1-6,TRBV10-3,few,CAISTGQGGWNSPLHF,TGTGCCATCAGCACCGGACAGGGGGGTTGGAATTCACCCCTCCACTTT
TRBD1,TRBJ2-6,TRBV19,-,CASSIYWDSDDSGANVLTF,TGTGCCAGTAGTATATATTGGGACAGTGATGACTCTGGGGCCAACGTCCTGACTTTC
TRBD1,TRBJ1-5,TRBV28,many,CASSSRGQGFNQPQHF,TGTGCCAGCAGTTCCCGGGGACAGGGATTTAATCAGCCCCAGCATTTT
TRBD2,TRBJ2-2,TRBV5-1,-,CASSFRTSGATGELFF,TGCGCCAGCAGCTTCCGGACTAGCGGGGCCACCGGGGAGCTGTTTTTT
TRBD1,TRBJ2-2,TRBV15,-,CATSSGPRTGLSGELFF,TGTGCCACCAGCAGTGGGCCTCGGACAGGGTTGTCCGGGGAGCTGTTTTTT
-,TRBJ2-1,TRBV27,-,CASSPSGGRSYNEQFF,TGTGCCAGCAGCCCGTCCGGCGGGCGTTCCTACAATGAGCAGTTCTTC
-,TRBJ2-5,TRBV7-9,-,CAGKITGQETQYF,TGTGCCGGCAAAATCACAGGGCAGGAGACCCAGTACTTC